The 8 T cell receptor beta chains below all came from one sample that was sequenced in a study of shared clonotypes between healthy human individuals (dated by TCRdb to the early 2020s). Libraries came from the immunoSEQ multiplex PCR assay. The immuneACCESS repertoire file appears here via TCRdb, limited to in-frame rearrangements. These files lack a portion of the clones; in checked studies, under half of the deficit traces to unresolved V genes, and the cause of the others is not known. Present in this sample are 2 million to 2.5 million clones, just under 95% of which were seen just once. Clones ranked in the top ten supply around 0.4% of the sample. Material for sequencing was naive CD4+ T cells from PBMCs. This specimen's cell subset or site label, interpreted: CD45RA+ positively selected. Receptors originate from a man in his late teens or twenties in good health. Some clones in this sample may be carry-over from other donors' samples.

This chain links TRBV5-1 with TRBJ2-3; D is ambiguous. From germline, CDR1 is SGHRS and CDR2 YFSETQ. With 4 bases removed from V and 5 bases from J, the gap between germline ends came to 17 bases. The length of the CDR3 is 15 residues. CDR3 in DNA: TGCGCCAGCAGCCCGACACCCTCCCAAGGAGATACGCAGTATTTT. It encodes CASSPTPSQGDTQYF.

This clone has more than one count but fewer than ten. The same CDR3 can be traced to other DNA sequences in this sample. The CDR3 loop reads CASSSTYEQYF. DNA of the CDR3: TGTGCCAGTAGTTCCACTTACGAGCAGTACTTC. The genes are TRBV19 and TRBJ2-7; no clear D. V lost 5 bases to trimming and J lost 4 bases, with 6 bases between them. This CDR3 contains 11 residues. The germline CDR1 and CDR2 sequences are LNHDA and SQIVND (reference sequence).

The V and J genes are TRBV7-3 and TRBJ2-7, with D uncertain. Trimming took off 0 bases at V and 0 bases at J, with 9 bases between the two ends. Germline assignment: CDR1 SGHTA and CDR2 FQGTGA. The CDR3 sequence is 15 residues long. This CDR3 reads CASSLTWSSSYEQYF. In nucleotides, the CDR3 is TGTGCCAGCAGCTTAACGTGGTCCAGCTCCTACGAGCAGTACTTC.

The chain has TRBV6-5 and TRBJ2-3, with D maybe TRBD1 (5 bases). This CDR3 contains 15 residues. Trimming left V 5 bases short and J 0 bases short, with 12 bases between. Per germline, CDR1 MNHEY and CDR2 SVGAGI. The chain's CDR3 is CASSRQIFSTDTQYF. The CDR3 coding sequence is TGTGCCAGCAGTCGACAGATTTTTAGCACAGATACGCAGTATTTT.

The rearrangement joins TRBV7-8 to TRBJ1-4, with 7 bases aligning to TRBD1. Looked up from germline, CDR1 is SGHVS and CDR2 is FQNEAQ. The CDR3 consists of 15 residues. The junction had 10 bases not matched to a gene; V was cut back by 5 bases and J by 7 bases. Here the CDR3 DNA reads TGTGCCAGCAGCCCCACTTGGACAGGAGGTGAAAAACTGTTTTTT. This gives the protein CASSPTWTGGEKLFF.

The rearrangement links TRBV5-5 to TRBJ1-2; D not certain. The CDR3 contains 16 residues. The germline CDR1 and CDR2 sequences are SGHKS and YYEKEE (reference sequence). Trimming shortened V by 3 bases and J by 0 bases, and 15 bases separated the two germline ends. DNA for the CDR3: TGTGCCAGCAGCTCCGCCGCGGGAACAGCTAACTATGGCTACACCTTC. This gives the protein CASSSAAGTANYGYTF.

As to this clone: This specimen includes other DNA sequences encoding the same CDR3. The rearrangement joins TRBV6-5 to TRBJ1-1, with D hard to call. This CDR3 region has 14 residues. Germline CDR1 MNHEY, CDR2 SVGAGI. V gave up 0 bases and J gave up 0 bases, with 5 bases separating them. DNA of the CDR3: TGTGCCAGCAGTTACTCCACAGTGAACACTGAAGCTTTCTTT. Translating it yields CASSYSTVNTEAFF.

In its sample, this clone was seen a few times. Written as DNA, the CDR3 is TGTGCCATCAGGGACAGAGATGGGCCCCAGCATTTT. Its translation: CAIRDRDGPQHF. The rearrangement joins TRBV10-3 to TRBJ1-5; TRBD1 might be the D (6 bases). Germline CDR1 is ENHRY and CDR2 is SYGVKD. The CDR3 is 12 residues long. Trimming took off 6 bases at V and 9 bases at J, with 12 bases between the two ends.